One sample yielded the 21 T cell receptor beta chains listed below, sequenced in a study of blood T cell repertoires in COVID-19. Generated by immunoSEQ multiplex PCR, the TCRdb table keeps only in-frame clones and is missing some. Of a few hundred thousand clones listed, around 87% are singletons. Sample: peripheral blood. The receptors come from a woman in her thirties with COVID-19, enrolled during active disease.

This clone was seen a few times. This chain uses TRBV6-2 or TRBV6-3 with TRBJ2-2, with 8 nucleotides matching TRBD2. Germline assignment: CDR1 MNHEY and CDR2 SVGEGT. The CDR3 runs 15 residues. J gave up 5 bases and V 4 bases, and 6 bases lay outside the gene matches. CDR3 residues: CASSLGGRHTGELFF. The CDR3 DNA reads TGTGCCAGCAGTTTAGGCGGGAGGCATACCGGGGAGCTGTTTTTT.

This clone was seen once. The chain combines TRBV3-1 (or the pseudogene TRBV3-2) with TRBJ2-4; D is perhaps TRBD2 (5 bases). The CDR3 contains 18 residues. The ends were cut back, 0 bases at V and 1 base at J, with 16 bases in the middle. Germline V gene data show CDR1 as LGHDT and CDR2 as YNNKEL (reference sequence). The CDR3 spells CASSQDLTGLVAKNIQYF. For the CDR3, the DNA is TGTGCCAGCAGCCAAGATCTCACGGGGTTAGTGGCCAAAAACATTCAGTACTTC.

V gene TRBV6-2 or TRBV6-3 combines with J gene TRBJ1-2, with a weak D call TRBD1 (5 bases). The CDR3 is made up of 14 amino acids. The V end lost 5 bases, the J end lost 4 bases, and 14 bases lay between the germline ends. The germline gives CDR1 MNHEY, CDR2 SVGEGT. The CDR3 protein is CASSRSGGIYGYTF. CDR3 coding DNA: TGTGCCAGCAGTCGGAGCGGGGGGATCTATGGCTACACCTTC.

This chain uses TRBV4-1 with TRBJ2-3; no firm D call. V was shortened by 3 bases and J by 2 bases, with 12 bases between the two germline ends. CDR3 length: 15 amino acids. Germline V gene sequence: CDR1 MGHRA, CDR2 YSYEKL. CDR3: CASSQTPDNTDTQYF. CDR3 bases: TGCGCCAGCAGCCAGACACCAGACAACACAGATACGCAGTATTTT.

The chain has TRBV9 and TRBJ2-7; 14 bases map to TRBD2. CDR3 length: 16 residues. Germline V gives CDR1 SGDLS, CDR2 YYNGEE. Germline trimming cut 4 bases from V and 7 bases from J; bases unmatched to any gene: 10. CDR3 sequence (DNA): TGTGCCAGCAGCCCGCGACTAGCGGGAGGGATACGGGAGCAGTACTTC. It encodes CASSPRLAGGIREQYF.

The rearrangement uses TRBV28 and TRBJ1-6; D might be TRBD1 (5 bases). The CDR3 spans 17 residues. CDR1 is MDHEN and CDR2 is SYDVKM in the germline V gene. Trimming cost V 7 bases and J 0 bases, with 16 bases left between them. In nucleotides, the CDR3 is TGTGCCAGCACTCCTCCGGGGGGAAGCTCCTATAATTCACCCCTCCACTTT. It codes for CASTPPGGSSYNSPLHF.

Of note for this clone: Sequence at one end of the junction differs from germline and may be a read error. The chain joins TRBV19 to TRBJ1-1; TRBD1 is a possible D gene (6 bases). The CDR3 length is 13 residues. CDR1 is LNHDA and CDR2 is SQIVND in the germline V gene (reference sequence). CDR3 in amino acids: CASSETGYTETFF. CDR3 nucleotides: TGTGCCAGTAGTGAAACAGGGTACACTGAAACTTTCTTT.

V gene TRBV3-1 (or the pseudogene TRBV3-2) combines with J gene TRBJ2-3; 14 bases line up with TRBD2. The germline CDR1 and CDR2 sequences are LGHDT and YNNKEL (reference sequence). The CDR3 has 18 amino acids. With 3 bases clipped from V and 0 bases from J, the junction kept 5 bases outside the gene matches. This CDR3 is CASSQSRLAGGSTDTQYF. CDR3 DNA sequence: TGTGCCAGCAGCCAGAGTAGACTAGCGGGAGGGAGCACAGATACGCAGTATTTT.

The chain carries TRBV6-5 and TRBJ2-3; TRBD2 matches at 8 bases. V shed 10 bases, J shed 4 bases, and the junction held 10 bases outside the gene matches. Germline lookup yields CDR1 MNHEY and CDR2 SVGAGI. This CDR3 is built from 14 residues. The CDR3 bases are TGTGCCACCTTAAGCGGGAGAGGGGCAGATACGCAGTATTTT. This gives the protein CATLSGRGADTQYF.

This chain uses TRBV10-3 with TRBJ2-1; TRBD2 agrees at 11 bases. Trimming removed 11 bases from V and 5 bases from J; junction bases left unmatched: 8. The CDR3 runs 14 residues. Per the germline V gene, CDR1 is ENHRY and CDR2 is SYGVKD. The CDR3 loop reads CAVSTSGTDNEQFF. The CDR3 nucleotides are TGTGCCGTTTCGACTAGCGGGACAGACAATGAGCAGTTCTTC.

V is TRBV9 and J is TRBJ1-4; 10 bases are a match to TRBD1. J was trimmed by 6 bases and V by 2 bases; bases with no gene match: 7. Looked up from germline, CDR1 is SGDLS and CDR2 is YYNGEE. The CDR3 extends over 16 amino acids. The CDR3 DNA is TGTGCCAGCAGCGTCCGGGACAGGGGAATCTATGAAAAACTGTTTTTT. Encoded protein: CASSVRDRGIYEKLFF.

This sequence joins TRBV13 and TRBJ1-1, with TRBD1 matching over 7 bases. Germline V gene data show CDR1 as PRHDT and CDR2 as FYEKMQ (reference sequence). The J segment lost 1 base and the V segment lost 4 bases, leaving 9 bases of the junction unmatched. The CDR3 length is 16 residues. Written as DNA, the CDR3 is TGTGCCAGCAGCTCCAAGACAGGGTCACGGAACACTGAAGCTTTCTTT. Protein product: CASSSKTGSRNTEAFF.

The gene calls are TRBV24-1 and TRBJ2-1; 7 bases line up with TRBD2. CDR1 is KGHDR, CDR2 SFDVKD, per germline. The CDR3 totals 14 residues. Trimming at V came to 9 bases and at J to 9 bases, leaving 13 bases not matched to a gene. The CDR3 nucleotides read TGTGCCACCGCGGGGGAGGGAGCCCCAGGTGAGCAGTTCTTC. It codes for CATAGEGAPGEQFF.

This chain uses TRBV6-2 or TRBV6-3 with TRBJ1-5; 7 nucleotides align to TRBD1. The CDR3 has 16 residues. In germline, CDR1 is MNHEY, CDR2 SVGEGT. Trimming cost V 0 bases and J 1 base; bases outside gene matches: 3. The CDR3 sequence: CASSYSRQGSNQPQHF. As DNA, the CDR3 is TGTGCCAGCAGTTACTCGAGACAGGGAAGCAATCAGCCCCAGCATTTT.

The gene calls are TRBV10-3 and TRBJ2-7; TRBD2 agrees at 11 bases. Germline trimming cut 5 bases from V and 5 bases from J; bases unmatched to any gene: 11. This CDR3 is 16 amino acids long. CDR1 and CDR2 from the germline V gene are ENHRY and SYGVKD. The CDR3 protein is CAISPDLAGGRNEQYF. Written as DNA, the CDR3 is TGTGCCATCAGTCCTGACCTAGCGGGAGGTCGTAACGAGCAGTACTTC.

With respect to this clone: Other nucleotide sequences from this sample produce the same CDR3. The chain is built from TRBV6-5 and TRBJ2-7; the match to TRBD1 covers 7 bases. CDR1 and CDR2 (germline): MNHEY, SVGAGI. This CDR3 has 13 residues. With 6 bases clipped from V and 3 bases from J, the junction kept 5 bases outside the gene matches. This CDR3 is CASSRTGIYEQYF. As DNA, the CDR3 is TGTGCCAGCAGCCGGACAGGTATCTACGAGCAGTACTTC.

The rearrangement uses TRBV4-1 and TRBJ1-3; D is possibly TRBD1 (5 bases). The CDR3 length is 17 residues. The V and J ends lost 1 base and 3 bases respectively, with 16 bases between them. CDR1 is MGHRA and CDR2 is YSYEKL in the germline V gene. The CDR3 loop reads CASSQVGGRDLGNTIYF. As DNA, the CDR3 is TGCGCCAGCAGCCAAGTGGGGGGAAGGGACCTTGGAAACACCATATATTTT.

This clone was recorded once. This sample includes further DNA sequences coding for the same CDR3. The V call is TRBV2, the J call TRBJ1-1, with 7 bases aligning to TRBD1. The CDR3 contains 13 residues. Trimming at V came to 6 bases and at J to 1 base, leaving 2 bases not matched to a gene. CDR1 is SNHLY and CDR2 is FYNNEI in the germline V gene. The CDR3 coding sequence is TGTGCCAGCAGCGGACAGGCGAACACTGAAGCTTTCTTT. This codes for CASSGQANTEAFF.

The chain couples TRBV7-2 to TRBJ2-7; 12 bases map to TRBD2. The junction had 10 bases not matched to a gene; V was cut back by 5 bases and J by 2 bases. CDR1 is SGHTA and CDR2 is FQGNSA in the germline V gene. The CDR3 totals 17 residues. CDR3 sequence: CASSPGLAGHTPYEQYF. The DNA of the CDR3 is TGTGCCAGCAGCCCGGGACTAGCGGGTCACACGCCCTACGAGCAGTACTTC.

The gene calls are TRBV6-6 and TRBJ2-1, with D possibly matching TRBD2 (5 bases). The CDR3 loop spans 11 amino acids. Looked up from germline, CDR1 is MNHNY and CDR2 is SVGAGI (reference sequence). Trimming removed 7 bases at V and 11 bases at J, with 12 bases between. CDR3 sequence reads: CASTSGSKQFF. CDR3 sequence (DNA): TGTGCCAGCACCTCGGGGTCCAAGCAGTTCTTC.

The rearrangement uses TRBV5-5 and TRBJ2-5; 13 nucleotides agree with TRBD2. The CDR3 contains 15 residues. The germline gives CDR1 SGHKS, CDR2 YYEKEE (reference sequence). Losses at the gene ends were 4 bases for V and 4 bases for J; bases not matched to a gene: 4. The CDR3 loop is CASSPWTSGRETQYF. The DNA for the CDR3 is TGTGCCAGCAGCCCCTGGACTAGCGGGAGAGAGACCCAGTACTTC.